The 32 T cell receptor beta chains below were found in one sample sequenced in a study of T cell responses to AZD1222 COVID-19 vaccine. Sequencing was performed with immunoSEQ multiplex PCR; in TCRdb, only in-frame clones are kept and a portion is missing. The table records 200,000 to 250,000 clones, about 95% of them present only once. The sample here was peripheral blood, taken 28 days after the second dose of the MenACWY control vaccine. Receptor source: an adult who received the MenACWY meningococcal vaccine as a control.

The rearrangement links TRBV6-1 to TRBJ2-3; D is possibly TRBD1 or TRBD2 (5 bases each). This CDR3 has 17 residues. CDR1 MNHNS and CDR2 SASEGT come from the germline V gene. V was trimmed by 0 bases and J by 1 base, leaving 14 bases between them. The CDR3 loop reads CASSEAPHLGGTDTQYF. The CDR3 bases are TGTGCCAGCAGTGAAGCTCCCCACCTGGGGGGCACAGATACGCAGTATTTT.

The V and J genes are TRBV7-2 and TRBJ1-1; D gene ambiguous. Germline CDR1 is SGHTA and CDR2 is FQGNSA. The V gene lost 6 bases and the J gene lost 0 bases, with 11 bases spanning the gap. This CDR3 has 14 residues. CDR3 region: CASRPINMNTEAFF. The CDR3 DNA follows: TGTGCCAGCAGACCCATAAATATGAACACTGAAGCTTTCTTT.

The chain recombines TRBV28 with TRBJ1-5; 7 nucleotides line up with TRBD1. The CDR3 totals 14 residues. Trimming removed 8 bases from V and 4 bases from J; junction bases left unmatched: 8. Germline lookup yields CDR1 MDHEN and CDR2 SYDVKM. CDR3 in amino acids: CASLHGDRNQPQHF. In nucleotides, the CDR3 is TGTGCCAGCCTACACGGGGACAGAAATCAGCCCCAGCATTTT.

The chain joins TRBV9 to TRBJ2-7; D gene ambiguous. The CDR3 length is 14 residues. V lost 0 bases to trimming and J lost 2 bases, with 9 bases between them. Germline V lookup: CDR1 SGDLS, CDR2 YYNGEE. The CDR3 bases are TGTGCCAGCAGCGTAGGGCATCTTCCCTACGAGCAGTACTTC. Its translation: CASSVGHLPYEQYF. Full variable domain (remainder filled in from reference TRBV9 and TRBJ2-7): DSGVTQTPKHLITATGQRVTLRCSPRSGDLSVYWYQQSLDQGLQFLIQYYNGEERAKGNILERFSAQQFPDLHSELNLSSLELGDSALYFCASSVGHLPYEQYFGPGTRLTVT.

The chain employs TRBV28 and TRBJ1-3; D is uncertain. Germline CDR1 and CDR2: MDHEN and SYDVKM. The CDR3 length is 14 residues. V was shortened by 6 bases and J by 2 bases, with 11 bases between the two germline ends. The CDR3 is CASSLLTAGNTIYF. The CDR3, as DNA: TGTGCCAGCAGCCTTTTGACCGCTGGAAACACCATATATTTT. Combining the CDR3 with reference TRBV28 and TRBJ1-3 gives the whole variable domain DVKVTQSSRYLVKRTGEKVFLECVQDMDHENMFWYRQDPGLGLRLIYFSYDVKMKEKGDIPEGYSVSREKKERFSLILESASTNQTSMYLCASSLLTAGNTIYFGEGSWLTVV.

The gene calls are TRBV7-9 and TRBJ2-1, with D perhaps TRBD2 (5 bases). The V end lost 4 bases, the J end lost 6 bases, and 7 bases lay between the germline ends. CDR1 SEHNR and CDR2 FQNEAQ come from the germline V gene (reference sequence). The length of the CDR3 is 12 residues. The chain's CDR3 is CASSSLVNEQFF. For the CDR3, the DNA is TGTGCCAGCAGCTCACTAGTCAATGAGCAGTTCTTC.

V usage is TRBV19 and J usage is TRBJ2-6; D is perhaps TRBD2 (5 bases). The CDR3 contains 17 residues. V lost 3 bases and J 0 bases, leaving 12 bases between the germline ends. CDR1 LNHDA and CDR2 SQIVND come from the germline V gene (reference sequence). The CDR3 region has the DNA TGTGCCAGTAGTATCCGGGATCCTCTCTCTGGGGCCAACGTCCTGACTTTC. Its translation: CASSIRDPLSGANVLTF.

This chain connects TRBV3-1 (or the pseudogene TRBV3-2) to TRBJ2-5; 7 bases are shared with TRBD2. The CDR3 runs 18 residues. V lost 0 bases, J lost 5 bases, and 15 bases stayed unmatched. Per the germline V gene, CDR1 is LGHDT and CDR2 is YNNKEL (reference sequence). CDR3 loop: CASSQDRSSGGTRETQYF. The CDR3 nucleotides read TGTGCCAGCAGCCAAGATCGTTCGTCGGGAGGCACGCGTGAGACCCAGTACTTC.

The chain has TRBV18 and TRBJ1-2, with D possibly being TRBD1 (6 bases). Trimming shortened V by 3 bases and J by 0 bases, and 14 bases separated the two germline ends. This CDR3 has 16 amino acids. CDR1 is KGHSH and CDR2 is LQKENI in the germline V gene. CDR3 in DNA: TGTGCCAGCTCACCGGTCGGATCAGGGGCTAACTATGGCTACACCTTC. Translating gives CASSPVGSGANYGYTF. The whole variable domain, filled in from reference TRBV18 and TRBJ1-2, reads NAGVMQNPRHLVRRRGQEARLRCSPMKGHSHVYWYRQLPEEGLKFMVYLQKENIIDESGMPKERFSAEFPKEGPSILRIQQVVRGDSAAYFCASSPVGSGANYGYTFGSGTRLTVV.

CDR3 in DNA: TGTGCCAGCAGCCAAGAGGGCTGGTGGGAGACCCAGTACTTC. The encoded protein is CASSQEGWWETQYF. The chain has TRBV3-1 (or the pseudogene TRBV3-2) and TRBJ2-5; D is ambiguous. V was shortened by 0 bases and J by 5 bases, with 10 bases between the two germline ends. CDR1 LGHDT and CDR2 YNNKEL come from the germline V gene (reference sequence). The CDR3 sequence is 14 residues long.

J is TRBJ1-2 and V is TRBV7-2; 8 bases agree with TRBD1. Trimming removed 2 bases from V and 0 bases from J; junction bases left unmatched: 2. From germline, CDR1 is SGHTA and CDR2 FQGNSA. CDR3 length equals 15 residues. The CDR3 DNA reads TGTGCCAGCAGCTTATTGGACAGGGCTAACTATGGCTACACCTTC. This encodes CASSLLDRANYGYTF.

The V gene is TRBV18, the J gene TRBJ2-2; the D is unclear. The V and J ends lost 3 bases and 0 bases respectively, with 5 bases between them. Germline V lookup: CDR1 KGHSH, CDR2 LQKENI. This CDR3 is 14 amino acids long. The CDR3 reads CASSPGANTGELFF. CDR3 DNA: TGTGCCAGCTCACCTGGGGCGAACACCGGGGAGCTGTTTTTT.

The CDR3 spells CAWSVHGNTEAFF. The CDR3 DNA reads as TGTGCCTGGAGTGTACATGGGAACACTGAAGCTTTCTTT. The chain links TRBV30 to TRBJ1-1, with D uncertain. Trimming shortened V by 0 bases and J by 1 base, and 6 bases separated the two germline ends. Germline V CDR1 and CDR2: GTSNPN, SVGIG (reference sequence). The CDR3 loop spans 13 amino acids.

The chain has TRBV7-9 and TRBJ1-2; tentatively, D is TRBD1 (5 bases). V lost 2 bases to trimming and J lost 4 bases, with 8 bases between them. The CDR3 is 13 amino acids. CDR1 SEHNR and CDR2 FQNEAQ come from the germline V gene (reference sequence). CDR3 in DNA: TGTGCCAGCAGCTTATCAGGGATCTATGGCTACACCTTC. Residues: CASSLSGIYGYTF.

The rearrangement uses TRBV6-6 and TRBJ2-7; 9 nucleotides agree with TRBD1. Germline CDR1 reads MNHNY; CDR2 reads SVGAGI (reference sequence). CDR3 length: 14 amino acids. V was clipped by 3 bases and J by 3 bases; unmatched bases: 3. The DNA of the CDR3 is TGTGCCAGCAGTTATGGGGACAGGGTCTACGAGCAGTACTTC. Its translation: CASSYGDRVYEQYF.

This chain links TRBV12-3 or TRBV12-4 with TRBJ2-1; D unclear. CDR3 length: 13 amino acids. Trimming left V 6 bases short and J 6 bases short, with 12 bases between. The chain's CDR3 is CASRGGLRNEQFF. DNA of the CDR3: TGTGCCAGCAGAGGTGGGTTACGCAATGAGCAGTTCTTC.

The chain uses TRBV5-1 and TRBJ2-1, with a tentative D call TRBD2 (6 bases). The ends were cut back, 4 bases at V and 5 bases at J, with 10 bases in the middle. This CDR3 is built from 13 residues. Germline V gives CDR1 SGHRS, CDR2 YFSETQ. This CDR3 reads CASSPGLNNEQFF. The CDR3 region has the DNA TGCGCCAGCAGCCCGGGACTTAACAATGAGCAGTTCTTC.

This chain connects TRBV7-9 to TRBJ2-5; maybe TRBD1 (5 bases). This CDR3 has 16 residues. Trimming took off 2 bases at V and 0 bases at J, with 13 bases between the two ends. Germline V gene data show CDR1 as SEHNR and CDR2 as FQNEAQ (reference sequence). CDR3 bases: TGTGCCAGCAGCTTATCGAGGACACTGTACCAAGAGACCCAGTACTTC. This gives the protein CASSLSRTLYQETQYF.

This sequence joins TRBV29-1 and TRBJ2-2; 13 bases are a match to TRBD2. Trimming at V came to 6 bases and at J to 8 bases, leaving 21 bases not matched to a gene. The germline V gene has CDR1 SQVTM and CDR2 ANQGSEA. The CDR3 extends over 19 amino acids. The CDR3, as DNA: TGCAGCGTCCACTCGGGACAGATAACTAGCGGGGGGGCGGTTGGGGAGCTGTTTTTT. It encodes CSVHSGQITSGGAVGELFF.

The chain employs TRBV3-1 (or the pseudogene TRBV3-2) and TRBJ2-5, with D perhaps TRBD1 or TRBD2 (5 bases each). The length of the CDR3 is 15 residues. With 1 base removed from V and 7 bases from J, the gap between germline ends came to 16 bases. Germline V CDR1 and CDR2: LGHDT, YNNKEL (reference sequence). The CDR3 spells CASSQGGPEPGTQYF. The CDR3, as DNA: TGTGCCAGCAGCCAAGGGGGACCTGAGCCGGGGACCCAGTACTTC.

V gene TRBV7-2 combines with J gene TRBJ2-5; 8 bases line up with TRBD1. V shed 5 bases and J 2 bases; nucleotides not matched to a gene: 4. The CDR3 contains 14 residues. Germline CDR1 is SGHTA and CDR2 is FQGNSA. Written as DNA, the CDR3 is TGTGCCAGCAGCCCGCGGACAGGGCAAGAGACCCAGTACTTC. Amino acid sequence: CASSPRTGQETQYF.

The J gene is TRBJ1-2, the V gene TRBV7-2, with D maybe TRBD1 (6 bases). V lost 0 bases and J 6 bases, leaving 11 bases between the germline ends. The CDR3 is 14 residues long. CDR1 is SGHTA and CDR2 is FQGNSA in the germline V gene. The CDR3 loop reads CASSLARQADGYTF. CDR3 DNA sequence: TGTGCCAGCAGCTTAGCCCGACAGGCAGATGGCTACACCTTC.

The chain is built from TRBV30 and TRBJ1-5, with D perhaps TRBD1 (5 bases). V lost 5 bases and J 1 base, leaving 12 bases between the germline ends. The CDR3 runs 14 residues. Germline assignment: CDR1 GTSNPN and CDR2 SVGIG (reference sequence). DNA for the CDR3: TGTGCCTGGTCCCTGGGGGGGAGCAATCAGCCCCAGCATTTT. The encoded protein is CAWSLGGSNQPQHF.

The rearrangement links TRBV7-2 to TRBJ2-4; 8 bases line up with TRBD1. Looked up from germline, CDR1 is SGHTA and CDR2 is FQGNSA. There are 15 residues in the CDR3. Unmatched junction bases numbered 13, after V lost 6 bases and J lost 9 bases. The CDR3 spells CASRNQGAQGGIQYF. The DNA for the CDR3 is TGTGCCAGCAGAAATCAGGGGGCCCAGGGGGGCATTCAGTACTTC.

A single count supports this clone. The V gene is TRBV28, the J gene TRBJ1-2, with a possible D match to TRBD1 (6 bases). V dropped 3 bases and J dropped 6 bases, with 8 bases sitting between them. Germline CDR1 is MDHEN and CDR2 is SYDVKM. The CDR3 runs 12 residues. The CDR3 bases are TGTGCCAGCAGTTTTTACAGGGATGGCTACACCTTC. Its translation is CASSFYRDGYTF.

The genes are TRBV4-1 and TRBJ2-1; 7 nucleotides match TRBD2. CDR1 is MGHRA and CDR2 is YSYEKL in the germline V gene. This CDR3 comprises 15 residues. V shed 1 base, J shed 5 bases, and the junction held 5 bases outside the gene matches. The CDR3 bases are TGCGCCAGCAGCCAAGCTCTAGCGGCTAACAATGAGCAGTTCTTC. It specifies CASSQALAANNEQFF.

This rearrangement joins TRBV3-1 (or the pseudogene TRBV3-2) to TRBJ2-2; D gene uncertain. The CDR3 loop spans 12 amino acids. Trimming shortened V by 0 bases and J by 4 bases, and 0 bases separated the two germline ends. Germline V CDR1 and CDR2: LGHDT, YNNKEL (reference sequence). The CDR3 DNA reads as TGTGCCAGCAGCCAAGACACCGGGGAGCTGTTTTTT. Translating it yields CASSQDTGELFF.

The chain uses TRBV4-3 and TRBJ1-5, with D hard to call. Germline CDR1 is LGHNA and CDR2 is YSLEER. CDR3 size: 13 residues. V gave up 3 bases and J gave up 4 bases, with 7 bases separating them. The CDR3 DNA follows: TGCGCCAGCAGCCACCGCAGGAATCAGCCCCAGCATTTT. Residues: CASSHRRNQPQHF.

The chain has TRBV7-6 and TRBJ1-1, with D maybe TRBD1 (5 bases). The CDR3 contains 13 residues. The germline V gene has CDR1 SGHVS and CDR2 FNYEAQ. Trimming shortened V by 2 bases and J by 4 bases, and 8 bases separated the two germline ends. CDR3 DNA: TGTGCCAGCAGCTTATTTGGGGGCACTGAAGCTTTCTTT. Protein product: CASSLFGGTEAFF.

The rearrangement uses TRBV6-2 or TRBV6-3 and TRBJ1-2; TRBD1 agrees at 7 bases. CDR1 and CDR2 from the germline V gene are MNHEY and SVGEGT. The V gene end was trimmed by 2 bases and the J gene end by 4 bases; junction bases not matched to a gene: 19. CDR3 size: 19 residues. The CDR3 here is CASSYQVSRDRHRGYGYTF. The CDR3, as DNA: TGTGCCAGCAGTTACCAGGTTTCCCGGGACAGACATCGGGGCTATGGCTACACCTTC.

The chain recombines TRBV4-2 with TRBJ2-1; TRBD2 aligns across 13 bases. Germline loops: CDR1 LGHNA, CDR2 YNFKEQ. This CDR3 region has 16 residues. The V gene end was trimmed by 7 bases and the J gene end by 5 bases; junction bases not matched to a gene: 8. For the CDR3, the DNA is TGTGCCAGCACCCAGGGACTAGCGGGGAAAGACAATGAGCAGTTCTTC. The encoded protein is CASTQGLAGKDNEQFF.

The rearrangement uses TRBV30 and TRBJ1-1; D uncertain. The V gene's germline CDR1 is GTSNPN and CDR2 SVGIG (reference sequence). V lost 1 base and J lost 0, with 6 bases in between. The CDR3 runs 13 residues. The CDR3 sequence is CAWSAGMNTEAFF. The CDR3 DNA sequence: TGTGCCTGGAGTGCCGGGATGAACACTGAAGCTTTCTTT.